This T cell receptor beta chain was obtained from a study of molecular identifiers for immune sequencing clone quantification. Libraries of bulk TCR were made by previously described methods (with listed TCR primers). Using its own MiXCR run on the PCR reads, TCRdb lists one record per CDR3 protein. Found here are about 630,000 distinct CDR3 sequences, approximately 24% of them singletons; the top ten hold around 0.78%. This clonotype has ten or more counts. The source material was naive CD8+ T cells from blood, with Jurkat cell RNA spiked in. Subset here: FACS-sorted CD8+CD4-CCR7+CD45RA+ naive T cells. The source of this sequence is a human donor in good health. Some libraries in this study had Jurkat cell RNA spiked in.

Here the CDR3 reads CAVEGGASYEQYF. CDR3 coding DNA: TGTGCCGTGGAGGGGGGCGCCTCCTACGAGCAGTACTTC. The J gene is TRBJ2-7, the V gene TRBV11-1; D is possibly TRBD1 or TRBD2 (6 bases each). The CDR3 is 13 amino acids. The germline CDR1 and CDR2 sequences are SGHAT and FQDESV (reference sequence). Trimming took off 11 bases at V and 0 bases at J, with 14 bases between the two ends.